The next 16 T cell receptor beta chains were all read from a single sample in a study of PD-L1 blockade in urothelial cancer. Sample time point: peripheral blood 6 weeks after treatment start. This table comes from immunoSEQ multiplex PCR, and its TCRdb copy is limited to in-frame clones, with some not included. Here the sample spans approximately 110,000 clones, 75% to 95% being singletons. Material: PBMCs, obtained around atezolizumab (anti-PD-L1) treatment. Receptors originate from a man in his sixties with urothelial cancer.

The chain employs TRBV7-2 and TRBJ2-2; 14 nucleotides agree with TRBD2. The CDR3 is 17 residues long. V was pared by 5 bases and J by 6 bases, with 8 bases of the junction left unmatched. Per germline, CDR1 SGHTA and CDR2 FQGNSA. The CDR3 spells CASSPTSGGAGAGELFF. The CDR3, as DNA: TGTGCCAGCAGCCCGACTAGCGGGGGGGCCGGGGCCGGGGAGCTGTTTTTT.

The chain has TRBV6-1 and TRBJ2-1; 7 bases are a match to TRBD1. V shed 5 bases and J 0 bases; nucleotides not matched to a gene: 4. Germline assignment: CDR1 MNHNS and CDR2 SASEGT. This CDR3 has 15 amino acids. CDR3 sequence reads: CASSIDRASYNEQFF. CDR3 sequence (DNA): TGTGCCAGCAGTATTGACAGGGCCTCCTACAATGAGCAGTTCTTC.

The rearrangement joins TRBV7-9 to TRBJ1-1; TRBD1 is a possible D gene (5 bases). Trimming stripped 0 bases from V and 1 base from J, with 9 bases between. CDR1 and CDR2 (germline): SEHNR, FQNEAQ (reference sequence). This CDR3 is 15 amino acids long. The CDR3 region is CASSLAAGSNTEAFF. CDR3 DNA: TGTGCCAGCAGCTTAGCGGCAGGGTCGAACACTGAAGCTTTCTTT.

The chain carries TRBV5-5 and TRBJ1-1; 8 nucleotides line up with TRBD1. The junction had 12 bases not matched to a gene; V was cut back by 4 bases and J by 4 bases. This CDR3 is 16 amino acids long. Germline assignment: CDR1 SGHKS and CDR2 YYEKEE (reference sequence). The CDR3 spells CASSKSIGQGTTEAFF. In DNA, the CDR3 is TGTGCCAGCAGCAAATCCATCGGACAGGGTACCACTGAAGCTTTCTTT. The full variable domain, in which reference TRBV5-5 and TRBJ1-1 provide the parts outside the CDR3, is DAGVTQSPTHLIKTRGQQVTLRCSPISGHKSVSWYQQVLGQGPQFIFQYYEKEERGRGNFPDRFSARQFPNYSSELNVNALLLGDSALYLCASSKSIGQGTTEAFFGQGTRLTVV.

CDR3 sequence reads: CASSRLRDTSSYEQYF. For the CDR3, the DNA is TGTGCCAGTAGCCGACTCCGGGACACTAGCTCCTACGAGCAGTACTTC. The V call is TRBV19, the J call TRBJ2-7, with a tentative D call TRBD1 (6 bases). Germline values: CDR1 LNHDA, CDR2 SQIVND (reference sequence). This CDR3 spans 16 amino acids. V was shortened by 6 bases and J by 0 bases, with 18 bases between the two germline ends.

The chain joins TRBV18 to TRBJ2-7, with 9 positions matching TRBD1. The germline V gene encodes CDR1 KGHSH and CDR2 LQKENI. This CDR3 contains 14 residues. The ends lost 3 bases at V and 5 bases at J; junction bases unmatched: 5. CDR3: CASSPRTGGNEQYF. CDR3 in DNA: TGTGCCAGCTCACCGCGAACAGGGGGCAACGAGCAGTACTTC.

The chain has TRBV4-3 and TRBJ2-7; 7 positions match TRBD2. The germline gives CDR1 LGHNA, CDR2 YSLEER. The CDR3 runs to 13 residues. Unmatched junction bases numbered 3, after V lost 0 bases and J lost 7 bases. The CDR3 loop reads CASSQDRAGEQYF. The CDR3 coding sequence is TGCGCCAGCAGCCAAGACCGAGCGGGGGAGCAGTACTTC.

The chain links TRBV7-9 to TRBJ2-5; 9 nucleotides match TRBD1. Trimming took 5 bases from V and 5 from J; bases not matched to a gene: 15. Germline V gene data show CDR1 as SEHNR and CDR2 as FQNEAQ (reference sequence). The CDR3 is 17 amino acids. This CDR3 is CASSPGTGPTRGETQYF. Here the CDR3 DNA reads TGTGCCAGCAGCCCCGGGACAGGGCCGACTAGGGGGGAGACCCAGTACTTC.

This chain joins TRBV11-2 and TRBJ1-2; D might be TRBD1 (5 bases). The CDR3 has 15 amino acids. Germline CDR1 reads SGHAT; CDR2 reads FQNNGV. V lost 5 bases, J lost 4 bases, and 17 bases lay in between. CDR3 in DNA: TGTGCCAGCAGCGCGTTACAGGATTTTATCTATGGCTACACCTTC. It is translated as CASSALQDFIYGYTF.

V and J are TRBV5-4 and TRBJ1-2; D is possibly TRBD1 (6 bases). Germline CDR1 SGHNT, CDR2 YYREEE (reference sequence). V was cut by 6 bases and J by 4 bases, with 13 bases left in between. This CDR3 spans 13 amino acids. For the CDR3, the DNA is TGTGCCAGCAACCAGGACAGTCTCTATGGCTACACCTTC. Amino acids: CASNQDSLYGYTF.

This chain connects TRBV6-4 to TRBJ2-1; TRBD2 is a possible D gene (6 bases). Germline V lookup: CDR1 MRHNA, CDR2 SNTAGT. V was pared by 4 bases and J by 4 bases, with 14 bases between. CDR3 size: 15 residues. The DNA of the CDR3 is TGTGCCAGCAGTGTACAAATTAGCGGATACAATGAGCAGTTCTTC. Its translation: CASSVQISGYNEQFF.

The V gene is TRBV12-5, the J gene TRBJ2-1; D may be TRBD2 (6 bases). V shed 8 bases and J shed 0 bases, with 8 bases lying between them. Germline V gene sequence: CDR1 LGHNT, CDR2 FRNRAP. CDR3 length: 13 amino acids. The CDR3 DNA reads as TGTGCTAGTAGGCGGGACTCCTACAATGAGCAGTTCTTC. Amino acid sequence: CASRRDSYNEQFF. The variable domain in full, with the rest retrieved from reference TRBV12-5 and TRBJ2-1, is DARVTQTPRHKVTEMGQEVTMRCQPILGHNTVFWYRQTMMQGLELLAYFRNRAPLDDSGMPKDRFSAEMPDATLATLKIQPSEPRDSAVYFCASRRDSYNEQFFGPGTRLTVL.

The genes are TRBV19 and TRBJ1-4, with 7 bases that match TRBD1. V trimming: 5 bases; J trimming: 8 bases; junction bases outside the gene matches: 14. Per the germline V gene, CDR1 is LNHDA and CDR2 is SQIVND (reference sequence). This CDR3 has 16 residues. The DNA of the CDR3 is TGTGCCAGTAGTCCCCTCACAGGGGTCGACGACGAAAAACTGTTTTTT. Protein: CASSPLTGVDDEKLFF.

This chain connects TRBV11-1 to TRBJ1-4; D unresolved. The CDR3 loop spans 16 amino acids. Germline CDR1 SGHAT, CDR2 FQDESV (reference sequence). The ends were cut back, 6 bases at V and 8 bases at J, with 22 bases in the middle. Here the CDR3 DNA reads TGTGCCAGCAGGTTAAGGCAAAGAGGACTTTTGGAAAAACTGTTTTTT. Translated: CASRLRQRGLLEKLFF.

This sequence joins TRBV7-6 and TRBJ2-3, with 8 bases matching TRBD1. Germline V CDR1 and CDR2: SGHVS, FNYEAQ. Trimming removed 1 base from V and 5 bases from J; junction bases left unmatched: 5. There are 15 residues in the CDR3. The CDR3 region has the DNA TGTGCCAGCAGCTTAGACAGGGGGTGGGAAGATACGCAGTATTTT. Translating it yields CASSLDRGWEDTQYF.

The V and J genes are TRBV4-3 and TRBJ2-3; the D gene is possibly TRBD2 (5 bases). With 0 bases removed from V and 5 bases from J, the gap between germline ends came to 18 bases. This CDR3 has 17 residues. CDR1 and CDR2 from the germline V gene are LGHNA and YSLEER. The CDR3 here is CASSQDFPAVRGDTQYF. CDR3 DNA: TGCGCCAGCAGCCAAGATTTTCCAGCGGTCCGTGGAGATACGCAGTATTTT.